This TCR beta chain was sequenced for a study of shared clonotypes between healthy human individuals. CDR3 length: 17 amino acids. The V gene's germline CDR1 is SGHTA and CDR2 FQGTGA. The ends lost 5 bases at V and 4 bases at J; junction bases unmatched: 9. Every contributor of samples was a Caucasian grown-up residing in Nashville, Tennessee. TCRdb's copy holds only in-frame clones and misses some; the assay was immunoSEQ multiplex PCR. The sample comprises more than 900,000 clones, 75% to 85% of which are singletons, and 0.55% to 0.7% rests with the top ten. This receptor was taken from a man in his late teens or twenties in good health. Some clones in this sample may be carry-over from other donors' samples. Sequenced material: memory CD4+ T cells from PBMCs. As for subset: CD45RA-negative fraction. This chain uses TRBV7-3 with TRBJ2-1; TRBD2 matches at 12 bases. The CDR3 protein is CASSQAPLAGGYNEQFF. CDR3 bases: TGTGCCAGCAGCCAAGCACCGCTAGCGGGAGGGTACAATGAGCAGTTCTTC.